The subject of this entry is one T cell receptor (beta chain). The repertoire was sequenced with immunoSEQ multiplex PCR; TCRdb's copy has only in-frame clones and lacks some. The sample comprises 500,000 to 700,000 clones, 85% to 95% of which are singletons, and over 0.09% rests with the top ten. The sample originates from a study of shared clonotypes between healthy human individuals. It was CD45RO-negative cells, positively selected for CCR7, that made up naive CD8 cells, with terminally differentiated effector memory CD45RA+ cells excluded. The CDR3 is 14 residues long. The V gene lost 0 bases and the J gene lost 1 base, with 7 bases spanning the gap. Germline CDR1 and CDR2: SGDLS and YYNGEE.

The receptor's source is a woman aged 30 to 39 in good health. Source material: naive CD8+ T cells sorted from blood. J is TRBJ1-1 and V is TRBV9; TRBD1 might be the D (5 bases). In DNA form, the CDR3 reads TGTGCCAGCAGCGTAGTAGACAGGAACACTGAAGCTTTCTTT. Translated, it gives CASSVVDRNTEAFF. The variable domain in full, completed from reference TRBV9 and TRBJ1-1, reads DSGVTQTPKHLITATGQRVTLRCSPRSGDLSVYWYQQSLDQGLQFLIQYYNGEERAKGNILERFSAQQFPDLHSELNLSSLELGDSALYFCASSVVDRNTEAFFGQGTRLTVV.